Following are 26 T cell receptor beta chains from one sample sequenced in a study of shared clonotypes between healthy human individuals. TCRdb's copy holds only in-frame clones and misses some; the assay was immunoSEQ multiplex PCR. The data show a few million clones, more than 80% seen once. Sequencing was performed on naive CD4+ T cells sorted from blood. The subset is: CD45RA+ positively selected. These receptors were obtained from a man younger than 35 in good health.

The CDR3 region has the DNA TGTGCCAGCAGTTCACCTGACAGGGGGCATGAAAAACTGTTTTTT. It codes for CASSSPDRGHEKLFF. The rearrangement links TRBV28 to TRBJ1-4, with 10 bases lining up with TRBD1. The V gene's germline CDR1 is MDHEN and CDR2 SYDVKM. J lost 6 bases, V lost 4 bases, and 5 bases had no gene match. This CDR3 has 15 amino acids.

The chain is built from TRBV19 and TRBJ1-6; D perhaps matches TRBD1 (5 bases). V was cut by 4 bases and J by 9 bases, with 13 bases left in between. The CDR3 is 14 residues long. CDR1 and CDR2 (germline): LNHDA, SQIVND (reference sequence). The CDR3 reads CASSSRAPTSPLHF. CDR3 DNA: TGTGCCAGTAGTAGCAGGGCTCCAACTTCACCCCTCCACTTT.

The chain joins TRBV5-1 to TRBJ2-1; D is unclear. The CDR3 covers 14 residues. Trimming took 4 bases from V and 10 from J, leaving 18 bases between them. CDR1 is SGHRS, CDR2 YFSETQ, per germline. CDR3: CASSGHQVSSEQFF. DNA for the CDR3: TGCGCCAGCAGCGGCCACCAGGTATCTTCGGAGCAGTTCTTC.

The chain links TRBV7-2 to TRBJ1-1; D is undetermined. This CDR3 spans 14 amino acids. V was cut by 1 base and J by 11 bases, with 17 bases left in between. The germline V gene encodes CDR1 SGHTA and CDR2 FQGNSA. The CDR3 sequence is CASSLVDWPPRAFF. The DNA for the CDR3 is TGTGCCAGCAGCTTAGTAGACTGGCCCCCGAGGGCTTTCTTT. Full variable domain (rest looked up from reference TRBV7-2 and TRBJ1-1): GAGVSQSPSNKVTEKGKDVELRCDPISGHTALYWYRQSLGQGLEFLIYFQGNSAPDKSGLPSDRFSAERTGGSVSTLTIQRTQQEDSAVYLCASSLVDWPPRAFFGQGTRLTVV.

The V gene is TRBV6-6, the J gene TRBJ2-7; TRBD1 agrees at 8 bases. Germline CDR1 is MNHNY and CDR2 is SVGAGI (reference sequence). The CDR3 is made up of 16 amino acids. V was clipped by 6 bases and J by 0 bases; unmatched bases: 10. In nucleotides, the CDR3 is TGTGCCAGCAGGGACCGACAGGGGACCAGCTCCTACGAGCAGTACTTC. The encoded protein is CASRDRQGTSSYEQYF.

V is TRBV6-5 and J is TRBJ2-5; TRBD2 agrees at 7 bases. With V trimmed by 5 bases and J by 3 bases, 9 bases remained unmatched. Germline CDR1 reads MNHEY; CDR2 reads SVGAGI. The CDR3 totals 15 residues. CDR3 nucleotides: TGTGCCAGCAGTCCCCGCGGCGGGAGAGAAGAGACCCAGTACTTC. It is translated as CASSPRGGREETQYF.

The chain uses TRBV4-1 and TRBJ2-3, with D perhaps matching TRBD2 (7 bases). The germline CDR1 and CDR2 sequences are MGHRA and YSYEKL. The V end lost 6 bases, the J end lost 2 bases, and 12 bases lay between the germline ends. The CDR3 runs to 14 residues. The CDR3 protein is CASRGGAPTDTQYF. The DNA for the CDR3 is TGCGCCAGCAGAGGGGGGGCTCCCACAGATACGCAGTATTTT.

The gene calls are TRBV7-2 and TRBJ1-2; tentatively, D is TRBD1 (6 bases). This CDR3 region has 13 residues. Trimming cost V 0 bases and J 8 bases, with 10 bases left between them. Germline CDR1 reads SGHTA; CDR2 reads FQGNSA. This CDR3 is CASSLAQDRGYTF. In nucleotides, the CDR3 is TGTGCCAGCAGCTTAGCGCAAGACAGGGGCTACACCTTC.

The J gene is TRBJ1-1, the V gene TRBV5-1; D possibly corresponds to TRBD1 (5 bases). The CDR3 runs 15 residues. With 4 bases removed from V and 1 base from J, the gap between germline ends came to 14 bases. The germline gives CDR1 SGHRS, CDR2 YFSETQ. CDR3 sequence: CASSAFTGPNTEAFF. The CDR3 bases are TGCGCCAGCAGCGCGTTTACGGGACCGAACACTGAAGCTTTCTTT.

The V gene is TRBV13, the J gene TRBJ2-1, with D possibly matching TRBD2 (6 bases). V lost 5 bases and J lost 7, with 21 bases in between. Germline CDR1 and CDR2: PRHDT and FYEKMQ (reference sequence). The CDR3 loop spans 16 amino acids. The CDR3 sequence is CASSQSGEQKVNEQFF. CDR3 nucleotides: TGTGCCAGCAGCCAATCGGGAGAACAAAAGGTAAATGAGCAGTTCTTC.

The chain uses TRBV29-1 and TRBJ2-1, with 9 positions matching TRBD2. CDR3 length equals 14 residues. With V trimmed by 6 bases and J by 5 bases, 8 bases remained unmatched. Per germline, CDR1 SQVTM and CDR2 ANQGSEA. The DNA for the CDR3 is TGCAGCGTGGGGGCGGGAGGGTTCGACAATGAGCAGTTCTTC. Translated: CSVGAGGFDNEQFF.

The chain is built from TRBV19 and TRBJ1-5; no definite D call. Trimming removed 7 bases from V and 0 bases from J, with 16 bases in between. The CDR3 spans 16 residues. The germline V gene encodes CDR1 LNHDA and CDR2 SQIVND (reference sequence). CDR3 protein: CASTMDEGYSNQPQHF. DNA for the CDR3: TGTGCCAGTACCATGGACGAGGGTTATAGCAATCAGCCCCAGCATTTT.

The V gene is TRBV5-8, the J gene TRBJ2-3; 8 bases match TRBD2. V was pared by 3 bases and J by 10 bases, with 4 bases of the junction left unmatched. Per germline, CDR1 SGHTS and CDR2 YDEGEE. The CDR3 extends over 12 amino acids. The CDR3 here is CASSWAGLAQYF. The DNA for the CDR3 is TGTGCCAGCAGCTGGGCGGGACTAGCGCAGTATTTT. Drawing the rest from reference TRBV5-8 and TRBJ2-3, the complete variable domain is EAGVTQSPTHLIKTRGQQATLRCSPISGHTSVYWYQQALGLGLQFLLWYDEGEERNRGNFPPRFSGRQFPNYSSELNVNALELEDSALYLCASSWAGLAQYFGPGTRLTVL.

The chain is built from TRBV6-5 and TRBJ1-1; D may be TRBD1 (6 bases). The V gene lost 6 bases and the J gene lost 1 base, with 15 bases spanning the gap. The germline gives CDR1 MNHEY, CDR2 SVGAGI. The CDR3 loop spans 15 amino acids. CDR3 region: CASRNDRSWNTEAFF. The CDR3 DNA reads as TGTGCCAGCAGGAATGACAGGTCCTGGAACACTGAAGCTTTCTTT.

The chain uses TRBV11-1 and TRBJ2-7; maybe TRBD2 (5 bases). Germline V gives CDR1 SGHAT, CDR2 FQDESV (reference sequence). The CDR3 sequence is 14 residues long. The V and J ends lost 1 base and 5 bases respectively, with 12 bases between them. CDR3 DNA sequence: TGTGCCAGCAGCTTAGGGTTTGCTAGCCACGAGCAGTACTTC. This codes for CASSLGFASHEQYF.

Comments on this clone: Within the sample, other DNA sequences also encode this same CDR3. The chain has TRBV7-9 and TRBJ1-4, with D uncertain. Looked up from germline, CDR1 is SEHNR and CDR2 is FQNEAQ (reference sequence). V gave up 3 bases and J gave up 4 bases, with 9 bases separating them. CDR3 length equals 14 residues. The CDR3 reads CASSFRTDNEKLFF. The CDR3 DNA sequence: TGTGCCAGCAGCTTCCGGACGGATAATGAAAAACTGTTTTTT.

The chain is built from TRBV28 and TRBJ1-2; no firm D call. From germline, CDR1 is MDHEN and CDR2 SYDVKM. The CDR3 is 12 residues long. V lost 2 bases to trimming and J lost 8 bases, with 9 bases between them. CDR3 amino acids: CASSLPLGGYTF. CDR3 coding DNA: TGTGCCAGCAGTTTACCCTTGGGGGGCTACACCTTC.

The chain combines TRBV5-4 with TRBJ2-7; maybe TRBD1 (6 bases). The CDR3 sequence is 16 residues long. Trimming left V 4 bases short and J 3 bases short, with 20 bases between. Germline CDR1 and CDR2: SGHNT and YYREEE (reference sequence). The CDR3 loop reads CASSAQGLGVLYEQYF. The CDR3 DNA reads TGTGCCAGCAGCGCACAGGGCCTCGGGGTGCTCTACGAGCAGTACTTC.

The V and J genes are TRBV19 and TRBJ1-2, with unresolved D. Germline assignment: CDR1 LNHDA and CDR2 SQIVND (reference sequence). The CDR3 has 15 amino acids. V was pared by 4 bases and J by 0 bases, with 12 bases between. The CDR3 DNA follows: TGTGCCAGTAGTAGGAGGACGGACGCTAACTATGGCTACACCTTC. Translated, it gives CASSRRTDANYGYTF.

The V gene is TRBV5-4, the J gene TRBJ2-5; D may be TRBD2 (5 bases). Trimming removed 4 bases from V and 1 base from J, with 14 bases in between. Germline V gene data show CDR1 as SGHNT and CDR2 as YYREEE (reference sequence). The CDR3 has 15 amino acids. CDR3 nucleotides: TGTGCCAGCAGCAGTAGAGGGAATTTCCAAGAGACCCAGTACTTC. Translating gives CASSSRGNFQETQYF.

As regards this clone: Other DNA sequences in the sample encode the same CDR3. The V call is TRBV2, the J call TRBJ2-1; 10 bases map to TRBD1. Germline CDR1 and CDR2: SNHLY and FYNNEI. The CDR3 sequence is 15 residues long. The V and J ends lost 4 bases and 0 bases, in that order; junction bases with no gene match: 0. CDR3 region: CASSGDRGSYNEQFF. The CDR3 region has the DNA TGTGCCAGCAGTGGGGACAGGGGCTCCTACAATGAGCAGTTCTTC.

CDR3 sequence reads: CASSALQGGGYGYTF. CDR3 DNA: TGTGCCAGCAGCGCGTTACAGGGTGGCGGCTATGGCTACACCTTC. The rearrangement joins TRBV9 to TRBJ1-2; the D gene is possibly TRBD1 (6 bases). Trimming took off 3 bases at V and 4 bases at J, with 16 bases between the two ends. Germline V CDR1 and CDR2: SGDLS, YYNGEE. CDR3 length: 15 residues.

The chain joins TRBV27 to TRBJ2-5; D possibly corresponds to TRBD1 (6 bases). The CDR3 covers 14 residues. Trimming cost V 6 bases and J 5 bases, with 16 bases left between them. Germline V gives CDR1 MNHEY, CDR2 SMNVEV (reference sequence). CDR3 nucleotide sequence: TGTGCCAGCAGCTCCCCTTCAGGGGCGGAGACCCAGTACTTC. Encoded protein: CASSSPSGAETQYF.

This clone was observed a few times. The identical CDR3 is also encoded by other nucleotide sequences in the sample. The gene calls are TRBV2 and TRBJ1-1; D uncertain. Germline V gene sequence: CDR1 SNHLY, CDR2 FYNNEI. The V end was cut by 3 bases, the J end by 1 base, with 6 bases between. This CDR3 spans 13 amino acids. The CDR3 is CASSEEGNTEAFF. CDR3 DNA sequence: TGTGCCAGCAGTGAGGAAGGGAACACTGAAGCTTTCTTT.

The chain links TRBV5-4 to TRBJ1-2; no firm D call. CDR1 and CDR2 from the germline V gene are SGHNT and YYREEE (reference sequence). V lost 0 bases to trimming and J lost 4 bases, with 13 bases between them. This CDR3 spans 15 amino acids. In DNA, the CDR3 is TGTGCCAGCAGCTTGGCCTTCGTGACACGCTATGGCTACACCTTC. This codes for CASSLAFVTRYGYTF.

In regard to this clone: The sample carries other DNA sequences with the same CDR3. This chain connects TRBV6-5 to TRBJ1-3, with D maybe TRBD1 (6 bases). The ends were cut back, 7 bases at V and 0 bases at J, with 10 bases in the middle. The CDR3 runs to 14 residues. CDR1 and CDR2 (germline): MNHEY, SVGAGI. The chain's CDR3 is CASTPDSSGNTIYF. CDR3 sequence (DNA): TGTGCCAGCACCCCGGACAGCTCTGGAAACACCATATATTTT.